This entry describes one T cell receptor (beta chain). What it binds is unknown. The record originates from a study of cytomegalovirus exposure and HLA in healthy donors. The study's findings and limits: Solely CMV serostatus was available to characterize immune exposure. Analysis was carried out at a later point, and it linked a missense DCLRE1C variant to TCR beta V- and J-gene trimming. Reportedly, HLA-A and HLA-B alleles of most subjects were accurately predicted from TCR beta.

60 Vbeta and 13 Jbeta primers were used in PCR. Assay: immunoSEQ multiplex PCR; the TCRdb copy retains only in-frame clones and omits some. This sample's table has some 150,000 clones. V shed 0 bases, J shed 3 bases, and the junction held 14 bases outside the gene matches. Germline CDR1 and CDR2: LGHNA and YNFKEQ. This CDR3 has 19 amino acids. V and J are TRBV4-2 and TRBJ1-5; the match to TRBD1 covers 7 bases. The receptor comes from a woman aged 18-30 years in good health and CMV-seronegative. What was sequenced was PBMCs. CDR3 in DNA: TGTGCCAGCAGCCAAGATTCTGCCCCCGGGACAGAAATCAATCAGCCCCAGCATTTT. This codes for CASSQDSAPGTEINQPQHF.